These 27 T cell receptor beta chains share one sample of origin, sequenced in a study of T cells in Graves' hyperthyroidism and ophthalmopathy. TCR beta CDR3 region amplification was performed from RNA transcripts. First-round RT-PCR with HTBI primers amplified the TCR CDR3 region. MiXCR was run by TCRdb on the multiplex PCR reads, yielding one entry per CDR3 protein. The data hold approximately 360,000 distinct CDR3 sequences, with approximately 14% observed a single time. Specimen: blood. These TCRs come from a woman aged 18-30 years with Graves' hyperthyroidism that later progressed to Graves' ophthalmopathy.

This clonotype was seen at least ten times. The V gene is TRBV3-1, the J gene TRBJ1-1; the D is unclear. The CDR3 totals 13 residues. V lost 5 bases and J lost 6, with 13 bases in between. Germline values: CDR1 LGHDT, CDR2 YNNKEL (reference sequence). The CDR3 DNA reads TGTGCCAGCAGCTATTACAAGTCTTCTGAAGCTTTCTTT. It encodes CASSYYKSSEAFF.

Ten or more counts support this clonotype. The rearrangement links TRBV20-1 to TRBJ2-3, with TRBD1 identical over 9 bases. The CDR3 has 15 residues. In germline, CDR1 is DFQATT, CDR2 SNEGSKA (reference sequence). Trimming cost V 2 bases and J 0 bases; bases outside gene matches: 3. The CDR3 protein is CSARNTGGSTDTQYF. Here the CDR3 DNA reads TGCAGTGCTAGAAACACAGGGGGCAGCACAGATACGCAGTATTTT.

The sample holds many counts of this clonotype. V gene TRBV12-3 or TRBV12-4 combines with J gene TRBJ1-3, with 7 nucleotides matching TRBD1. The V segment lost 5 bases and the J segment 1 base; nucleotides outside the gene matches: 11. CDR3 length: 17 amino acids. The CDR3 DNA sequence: TGTGCCAGCAGTCCCCTACAGGGGATGAATTCTGGAAACACCATATATTTT. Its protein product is CASSPLQGMNSGNTIYF.

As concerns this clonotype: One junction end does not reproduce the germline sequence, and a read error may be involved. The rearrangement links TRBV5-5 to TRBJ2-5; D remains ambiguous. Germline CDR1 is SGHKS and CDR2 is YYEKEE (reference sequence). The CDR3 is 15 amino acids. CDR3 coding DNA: TGTGCCAGCAGCTCAAGTCATGTGGGTAAAGAGACCCTGTACTTC. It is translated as CASSSSHVGKETLYF.

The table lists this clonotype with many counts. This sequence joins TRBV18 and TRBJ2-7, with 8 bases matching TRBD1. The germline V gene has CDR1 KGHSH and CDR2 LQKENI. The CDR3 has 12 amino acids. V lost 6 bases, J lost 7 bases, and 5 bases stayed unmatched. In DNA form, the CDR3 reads TGTGCCAGCTCGGGCAGGGGGCGTGAGCAGTACTTC. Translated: CASSGRGREQYF.

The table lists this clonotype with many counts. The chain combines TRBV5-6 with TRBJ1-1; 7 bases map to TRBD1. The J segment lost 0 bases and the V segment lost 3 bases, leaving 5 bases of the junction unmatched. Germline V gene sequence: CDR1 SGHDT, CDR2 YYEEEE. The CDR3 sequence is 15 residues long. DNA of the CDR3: TGTGCCAGCAGCTCGCCCGGGACAGTGAACACTGAAGCTTTCTTT. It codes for CASSSPGTVNTEAFF. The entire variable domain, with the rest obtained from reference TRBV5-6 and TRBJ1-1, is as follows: DAGVTQSPTHLIKTRGQQVTLRCSPKSGHDTVSWYQQALGQGPQFIFQYYEEEERQRGNFPDRFSGHQFPNYSSELNVNALLLGDSALYLCASSSPGTVNTEAFFGQGTRLTVV.

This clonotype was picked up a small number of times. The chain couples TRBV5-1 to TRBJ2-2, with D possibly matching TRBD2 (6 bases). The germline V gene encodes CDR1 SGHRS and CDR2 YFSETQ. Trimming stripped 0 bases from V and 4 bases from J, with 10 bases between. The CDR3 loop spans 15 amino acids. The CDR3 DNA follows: TGCGCCAGCAGCTTGGCGGGAGCGCCCACCGGGGAGCTGTTTTTT. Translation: CASSLAGAPTGELFF.

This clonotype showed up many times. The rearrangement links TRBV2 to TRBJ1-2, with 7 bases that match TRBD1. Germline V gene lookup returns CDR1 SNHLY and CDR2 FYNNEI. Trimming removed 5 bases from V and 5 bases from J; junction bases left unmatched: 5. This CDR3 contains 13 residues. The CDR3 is CASSPDREYGYTF. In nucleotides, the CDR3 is TGTGCCAGCAGTCCTGACAGGGAATATGGCTACACCTTC.

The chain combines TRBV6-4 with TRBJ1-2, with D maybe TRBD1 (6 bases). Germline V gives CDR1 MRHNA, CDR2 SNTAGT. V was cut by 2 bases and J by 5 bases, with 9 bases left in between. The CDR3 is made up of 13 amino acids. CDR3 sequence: CASSDLGQYGYTF. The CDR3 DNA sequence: TGTGCCAGCAGTGACCTAGGACAGTATGGCTACACCTTC.

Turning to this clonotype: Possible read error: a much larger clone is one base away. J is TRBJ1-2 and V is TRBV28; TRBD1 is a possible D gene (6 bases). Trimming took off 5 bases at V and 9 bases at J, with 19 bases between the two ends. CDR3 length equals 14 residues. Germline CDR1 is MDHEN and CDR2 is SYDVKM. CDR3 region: CASSVRQAIDSYTF. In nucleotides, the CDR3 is TGTGCCAGCAGTGTCAGACAGGCGATAGATAGCTACACCTTC.

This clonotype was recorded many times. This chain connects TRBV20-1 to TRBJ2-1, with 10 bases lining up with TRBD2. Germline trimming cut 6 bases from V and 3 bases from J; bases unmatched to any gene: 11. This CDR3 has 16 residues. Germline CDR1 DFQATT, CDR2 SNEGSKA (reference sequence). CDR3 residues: CSADDRGTSVYNEQFF. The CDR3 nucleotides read TGCAGTGCCGACGATAGGGGGACTAGCGTCTACAATGAGCAGTTCTTC.

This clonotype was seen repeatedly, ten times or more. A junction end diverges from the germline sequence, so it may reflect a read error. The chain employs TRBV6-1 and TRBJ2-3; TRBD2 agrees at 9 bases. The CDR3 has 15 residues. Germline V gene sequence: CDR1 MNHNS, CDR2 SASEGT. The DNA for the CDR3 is TGTGCCAGCAGGGAAGCGGGAGGAGGGGCAGATACGCAGTATTTT. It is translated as CASREAGGGADTQYF.

CDR3 region: CASKDRVGTGELFF. Written as DNA, the CDR3 is TGTGCCAGTAAGGACAGGGTAGGCACCGGGGAGCTGTTTTTT. The chain combines TRBV2 with TRBJ2-2; 8 bases line up with TRBD1. V gave up 9 bases and J gave up 4 bases; unmatched junction bases: 7. Germline assignment: CDR1 SNHLY and CDR2 FYNNEI. The CDR3 has 14 residues.

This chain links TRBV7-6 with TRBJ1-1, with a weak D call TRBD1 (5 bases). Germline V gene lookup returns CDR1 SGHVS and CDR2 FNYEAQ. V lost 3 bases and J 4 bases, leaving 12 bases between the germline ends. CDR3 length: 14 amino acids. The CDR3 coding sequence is TGTGCCAGCAGCTTCGGGCAGGGTGGCACTGAAGCTTTCTTT. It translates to CASSFGQGGTEAFF.

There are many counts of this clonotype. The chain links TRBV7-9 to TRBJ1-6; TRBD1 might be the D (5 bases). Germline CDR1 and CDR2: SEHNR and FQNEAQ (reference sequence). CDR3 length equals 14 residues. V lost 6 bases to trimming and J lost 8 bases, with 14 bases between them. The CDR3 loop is CASRLTVEDSPLHF. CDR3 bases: TGTGCCAGCAGATTGACAGTGGAGGATTCACCCCTCCACTTT.

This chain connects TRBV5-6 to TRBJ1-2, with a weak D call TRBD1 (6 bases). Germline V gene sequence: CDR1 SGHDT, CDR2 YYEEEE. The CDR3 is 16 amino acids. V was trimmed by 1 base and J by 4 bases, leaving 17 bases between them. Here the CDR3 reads CASSLSTADRVYGYTF. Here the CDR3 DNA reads TGTGCCAGCAGCTTGAGTACAGCGGACAGAGTCTATGGCTACACCTTC.

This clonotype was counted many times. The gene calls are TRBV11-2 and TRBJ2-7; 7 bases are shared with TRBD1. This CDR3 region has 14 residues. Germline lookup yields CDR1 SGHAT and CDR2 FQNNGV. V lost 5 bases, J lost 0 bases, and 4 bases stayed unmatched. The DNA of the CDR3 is TGTGCCAGCAGCGCCGGGACAGCCTCCTACGAGCAGTACTTC. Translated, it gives CASSAGTASYEQYF.

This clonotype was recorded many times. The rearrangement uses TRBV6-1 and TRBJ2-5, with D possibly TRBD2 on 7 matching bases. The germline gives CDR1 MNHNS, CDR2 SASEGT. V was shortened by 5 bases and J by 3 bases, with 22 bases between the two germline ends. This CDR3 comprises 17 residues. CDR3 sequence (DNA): TGTGCCAGCAGTTACGCTGCTTGGGGGGGGCGCGAAGAGACCCAGTACTTC. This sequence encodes CASSYAAWGGREETQYF.

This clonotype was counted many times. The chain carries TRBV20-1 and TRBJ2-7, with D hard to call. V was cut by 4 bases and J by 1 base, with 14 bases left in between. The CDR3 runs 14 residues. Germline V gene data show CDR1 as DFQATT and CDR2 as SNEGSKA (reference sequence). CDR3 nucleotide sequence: TGCAGTGCTAAAGACTTTCGGCGGTCCTACGAGCAGTACTTC. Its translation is CSAKDFRRSYEQYF.

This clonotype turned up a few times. CDR3 protein: CATSKGGSNQPQHF. The CDR3 DNA reads TGTGCCACCAGTAAAGGGGGTAGCAATCAGCCCCAGCATTTT. The chain uses TRBV24-1 and TRBJ1-5; D might be TRBD1 (6 bases). Trimming left V 6 bases short and J 0 bases short, with 8 bases between. CDR3 length: 14 amino acids. The V gene's germline CDR1 is KGHDR and CDR2 SFDVKD.

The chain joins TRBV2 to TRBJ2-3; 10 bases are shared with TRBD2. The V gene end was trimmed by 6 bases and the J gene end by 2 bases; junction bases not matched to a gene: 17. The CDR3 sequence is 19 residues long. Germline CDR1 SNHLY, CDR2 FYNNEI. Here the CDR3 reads CASSSGGGSLAGVTDTQYF. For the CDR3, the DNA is TGTGCCAGCAGCTCCGGGGGGGGGTCCCTAGCGGGAGTCACAGATACGCAGTATTTT.

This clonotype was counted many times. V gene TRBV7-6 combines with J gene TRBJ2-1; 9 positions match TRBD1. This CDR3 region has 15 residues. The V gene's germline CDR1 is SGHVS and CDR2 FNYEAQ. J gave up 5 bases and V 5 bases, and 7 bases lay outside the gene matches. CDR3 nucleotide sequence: TGTGCCAGCAGCCTGAGGACAGGGGCCCACAATGAGCAGTTCTTC. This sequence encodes CASSLRTGAHNEQFF.

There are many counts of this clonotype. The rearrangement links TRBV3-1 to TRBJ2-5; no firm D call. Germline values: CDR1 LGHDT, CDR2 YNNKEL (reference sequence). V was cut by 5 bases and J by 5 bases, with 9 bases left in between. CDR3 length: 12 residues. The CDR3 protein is CASSNPRETQYF. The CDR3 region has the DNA TGTGCCAGCAGCAACCCCCGCGAGACCCAGTACTTC.

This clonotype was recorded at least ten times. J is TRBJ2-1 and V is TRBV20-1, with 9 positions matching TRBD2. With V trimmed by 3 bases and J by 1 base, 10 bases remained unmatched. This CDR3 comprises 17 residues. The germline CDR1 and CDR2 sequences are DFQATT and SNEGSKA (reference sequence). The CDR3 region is CSASSGTSFTSYNEQFF. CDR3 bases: TGCAGTGCTAGTAGCGGGACTAGCTTTACGTCCTACAATGAGCAGTTCTTC.

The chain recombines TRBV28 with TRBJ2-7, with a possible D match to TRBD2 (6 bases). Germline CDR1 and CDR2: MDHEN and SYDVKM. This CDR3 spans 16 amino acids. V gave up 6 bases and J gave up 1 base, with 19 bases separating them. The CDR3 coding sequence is TGTGCCAGCAGCTCCCCCTCGGAGGGACTTTCCTACGAGCAGTACTTC. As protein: CASSSPSEGLSYEQYF. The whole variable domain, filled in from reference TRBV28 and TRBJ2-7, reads DVKVTQSSRYLVKRTGEKVFLECVQDMDHENMFWYRQDPGLGLRLIYFSYDVKMKEKGDIPEGYSVSREKKERFSLILESASTNQTSMYLCASSSPSEGLSYEQYFGPGTRLTVT.

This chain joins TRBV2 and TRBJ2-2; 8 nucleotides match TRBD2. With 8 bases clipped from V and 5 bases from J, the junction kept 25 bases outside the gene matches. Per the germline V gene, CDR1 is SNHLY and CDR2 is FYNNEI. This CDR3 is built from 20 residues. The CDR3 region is CASGRGGGTRSGGPTGELFF. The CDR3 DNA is TGTGCCAGCGGAAGGGGGGGCGGAACGAGGTCGGGAGGGCCAACCGGGGAGCTGTTTTTT.

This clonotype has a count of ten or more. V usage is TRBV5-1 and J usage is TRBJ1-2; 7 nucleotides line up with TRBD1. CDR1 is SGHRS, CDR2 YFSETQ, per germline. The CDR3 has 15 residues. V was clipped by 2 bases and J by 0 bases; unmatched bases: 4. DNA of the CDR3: TGCGCCAGCAGCTTCCGGGACAGCCCTAACTATGGCTACACCTTC. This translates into CASSFRDSPNYGYTF.